The clone carrying this T cell receptor (beta chain) was seen repeatedly, ten times or more. Its target is unknown. TCRdb independently ran MiXCR on the 5' RACE reads; one entry per CDR3 protein. The data contain about 140,000 distinct CDR3 sequences, more than 6.5% of them singletons. The record originates from a study of T cells after yellow fever vaccination. General observations from the study: In FACS-sorted repertoires, abundant clonotypes from the bulk population could appear as contaminants.

Trimming removed 11 bases from V and 2 bases from J, with 16 bases in between. The CDR3 covers 14 residues. The receptor was derived from a man aged 25 to 45 who received the YFV17D yellow fever vaccine. Material: CD4+ T cells sorted from PBMCs, obtained 10 days after the yellow fever booster vaccination. The V and J genes are TRBV12-3 or TRBV12-4 and TRBJ1-3, with D tentatively TRBD1 (5 bases). CDR3 sequence reads: CAQTRGPAGNTIYF. The CDR3 DNA reads as TGTGCCCAAACGAGGGGCCCGGCTGGAAACACCATATATTTT.